Each of the 16 T cell receptor beta chains below was sequenced from the same sample in a study of CD8+CD57+ T cells in acquired aplastic anemia. Patients chosen for sequencing had shown CD8+CD57+ cell expansion by flow cytometry. CDR3 and TCR beta VDJ profiling relied on a genomic DNA template. A single record per CDR3 protein comes from TCRdb applying MiXCR to the reads. The sample includes about 150,000 distinct CDR3 sequences, about 54% of them seen just once. Material for sequencing was sorted CD4+, CD8+, or CD8+CD57+ T cells (not recorded which) from PBMCs. All receptors come from a human donor with aplastic anemia.

This clonotype was observed many times. The chain joins TRBV4-2 to TRBJ2-1; D might be TRBD1 or TRBD2, each matching 7 bases. Germline CDR1 reads LGHNA; CDR2 reads YNFKEQ. V lost 3 bases to trimming and J lost 3 bases, with 18 bases between them. The length of the CDR3 is 17 residues. CDR3 in DNA: TGTGCCAGCAGCCAGGGGAGGGAGGGACAGATCTACAATGAGCAGTTCTTC. It yields the protein CASSQGREGQIYNEQFF.

This chain links TRBV11-1 with TRBJ2-1; 7 nucleotides match TRBD2. The J segment lost 3 bases and the V segment lost 1 base, leaving 12 bases of the junction unmatched. CDR1 is SGHAT, CDR2 FQDESV, per germline (reference sequence). This CDR3 region has 18 residues. The chain's CDR3 is CASSLEGSGLADYNEQFF. CDR3 sequence (DNA): TGTGCCAGCAGCTTAGAGGGTTCGGGCCTAGCGGACTACAATGAGCAGTTCTTC.

The V gene is TRBV14, the J gene TRBJ2-3; D not resolved. The ends were cut back, 6 bases at V and 2 bases at J, with 6 bases in the middle. Germline CDR1 SGHDN, CDR2 FVKESK. This CDR3 has 12 amino acids. CDR3 sequence reads: CASSPFTDTQYF. The CDR3 coding sequence is TGTGCCAGCAGTCCCTTCACAGATACGCAGTATTTT.

About this clonotype: The germline gene is not matched at one end of the junction; a read error may be the cause. The chain has TRBV6-4 and TRBJ2-1; D gene unclear. Germline V gene sequence: CDR1 MRHNA, CDR2 SNTAGT. The CDR3 covers 13 residues. CDR3 nucleotides: TGTGCCAGCAGAGACTCCCGTAGCAGTGAGCAGTTCTTC. It yields the protein CASRDSRSSEQFF.

This clonotype has at least ten counts. This chain joins TRBV5-1 and TRBJ2-1; no definite D call. The CDR3 contains 15 residues. Germline values: CDR1 SGHRS, CDR2 YFSETQ. Trimming removed 6 bases from V and 0 bases from J, with 13 bases in between. CDR3 bases: TGCGCCAGCACCCCTTCGTATAGCTCCTACAATGAGCAGTTCTTC. This sequence encodes CASTPSYSSYNEQFF.

This clonotype is medium-sized by share. CDR3 region: CCYTGRTTYEQYF. For the CDR3, the DNA is TGTTGCTATACCGGCAGGACCACCTACGAGCAGTACTTC. The V gene is TRBV10-3, the J gene TRBJ2-7, with no clear D. The V gene's germline CDR1 is ENHRY and CDR2 SYGVKD. The CDR3 is 13 amino acids.

The chain combines TRBV7-8 with TRBJ1-2; no reliable D call. CDR1 and CDR2 (germline): SGHVS, FQNEAQ. CDR3 length: 11 residues. Trimming left V 8 bases short and J 5 bases short, with 9 bases between. CDR3 nucleotide sequence: TGTGCCAGCGGATTGAAGTATGGCTACACCTTC. Translated: CASGLKYGYTF.

On this clonotype itself: Since no conserved phenylalanine or tryptophan closes the CDR3, a read error is the likely cause. The chain combines TRBV2 with TRBJ1-1; 8 bases are a match to TRBD1. The J segment lost 1 base and the V segment lost 11 bases, leaving 6 bases of the junction unmatched. The length of the CDR3 is 13 residues. Germline values: CDR1 SNHLY, CDR2 FYNNEI. The CDR3, as DNA: TGTGCCGGCGGACAGGGTTCGAACACTGAAGCTTTCTCT. Amino acid sequence: CAGGQGSNTEAFS.

Here the CDR3 DNA reads TGTGCCAGCAGCTTGAATAAGGGGTGGGATTCACCCCTCCACTTT. Its protein product is CASSLNKGWDSPLHF. This chain links TRBV5-6 with TRBJ1-6; tentative D call: TRBD1 (5 bases). Germline V gene lookup returns CDR1 SGHDT and CDR2 YYEEEE. The CDR3 extends over 15 amino acids. The ends were cut back, 1 base at V and 8 bases at J, with 13 bases in the middle.

This clonotype was counted many times. The CDR3 nucleotides read TGCGCCAGCAGCCTTTCGACAGGGATTAATTCACCCCTCCACTTT. It encodes CASSLSTGINSPLHF. V usage is TRBV4-1 and J usage is TRBJ1-6, with 7 bases matching TRBD1. The CDR3 consists of 15 residues. The ends lost 4 bases at V and 6 bases at J; junction bases unmatched: 6. Germline V CDR1 and CDR2: MGHRA, YSYEKL.

This clonotype was observed at least ten times. This chain uses TRBV6-6 with TRBJ2-1; TRBD1 matches 7 bases. The CDR3 is 13 residues long. Per the germline V gene, CDR1 is MNHNY and CDR2 is SVGAGI (reference sequence). V lost 6 bases and J lost 3; bases outside the gene matches: 2. CDR3 DNA: TGTGCCAGCAGGGGACAGAACTACAATGAGCAGTTCTTC. Amino acids: CASRGQNYNEQFF.

This clonotype has a count of ten or more. This sequence joins TRBV7-9 and TRBJ2-3; the D gene could be TRBD1 or TRBD2 (5 bases each). With 7 bases removed from V and 6 bases from J, the gap between germline ends came to 17 bases. CDR1 SEHNR and CDR2 FQNEAQ come from the germline V gene (reference sequence). This CDR3 contains 14 residues. CDR3 sequence reads: CASTTSSGADTQYF. Here the CDR3 DNA reads TGTGCCAGCACCACTTCCTCCGGGGCGGATACGCAGTATTTT. The full variable domain, with the rest looked up from reference TRBV7-9 and TRBJ2-3, is DTGVSQNPRHKITKRGQNVTFRCDPISEHNRLYWYRQTLGQGPEFLTYFQNEAQLEKSRLLSDRFSAERPKGSFSTLEIQRTEQGDSAMYLCASTTSSGADTQYFGPGTRLTVL.

Concerning this clonotype: A single base separates this from a much larger clone, so it may be a read error. The chain employs TRBV6-1 and TRBJ1-1; a weak D match, TRBD1 (5 bases). The CDR3 contains 12 residues. Germline loops: CDR1 MNHNS, CDR2 SASEGT. CDR3 DNA sequence: TGTGCCGGCAGCCAGGGAACCACTGAAGCTTTCTTT. Its translation: CAGSQGTTEAFF.

Points on this clonotype: A read error may account for a junction end that differs from germline. V gene TRBV2 combines with J gene TRBJ2-1; D is tentatively TRBD1 or TRBD2 (5 bases each). Per germline, CDR1 SNHLY and CDR2 FYNNEI. CDR3 length equals 14 residues. The CDR3 bases are TGTGCCAGCTGCGACACGGGGCTCTACAATGAGCAGTCCTTC. Translated: CASCDTGLYNEQSF.

For this clonotype: With a much larger clone just one base away, this may be a read error. V usage is TRBV4-1 and J usage is TRBJ2-1, with 11 bases fitting TRBD2. The J segment lost 9 bases and the V segment lost 1 base, leaving 5 bases of the junction unmatched. The length of the CDR3 is 15 residues. Germline loops: CDR1 MGHRA, CDR2 YSYEKL. The CDR3 reads CASSQGRTSGFEQFF. The CDR3, as DNA: TGCGCCAGCAGCCAAGGCCGGACTAGCGGGTTTGAGCAGTTCTTC.

This chain joins TRBV12-3 or TRBV12-4 and TRBJ1-5; D is ambiguous. The CDR3 sequence is 13 residues long. Trimming removed 7 bases from V and 4 bases from J, with 11 bases in between. The CDR3 region has the DNA TGTGCCAGCAAGACTACCTCGAATCAGCCCCAGCATTTT. Translating gives CASKTTSNQPQHF.